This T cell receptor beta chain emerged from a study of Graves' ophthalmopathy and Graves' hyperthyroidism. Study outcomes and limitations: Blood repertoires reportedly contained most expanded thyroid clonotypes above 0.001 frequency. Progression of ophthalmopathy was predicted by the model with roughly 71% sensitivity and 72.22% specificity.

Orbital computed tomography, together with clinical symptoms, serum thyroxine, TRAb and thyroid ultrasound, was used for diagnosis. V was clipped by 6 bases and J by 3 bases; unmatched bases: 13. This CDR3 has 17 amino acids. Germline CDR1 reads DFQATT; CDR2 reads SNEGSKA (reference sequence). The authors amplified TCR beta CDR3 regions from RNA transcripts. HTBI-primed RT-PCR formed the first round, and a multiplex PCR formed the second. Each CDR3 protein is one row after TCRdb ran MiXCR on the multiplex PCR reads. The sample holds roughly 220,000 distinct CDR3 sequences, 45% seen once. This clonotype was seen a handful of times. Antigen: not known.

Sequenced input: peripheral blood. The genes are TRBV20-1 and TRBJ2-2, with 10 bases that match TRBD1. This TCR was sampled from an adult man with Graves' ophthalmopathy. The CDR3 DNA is TGCAGTGCCCGCCTCGGTCCGGGACAGGGGCACACCGGGGAGCTGTTTTTT. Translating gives CSARLGPGQGHTGELFF.